This T cell receptor (beta chain) was found in a study of blood T cells in healthy people across ages (dated by TCRdb to between 2014 and 2016). Notes on the research overall: In model experiments, roughly one uniquely barcoded TCR beta cDNA molecule per two T cells was captured by template switching. To track age-related changes in TCR beta repertoire diversity, the study relied on deep sequencing normalized with unique cDNA molecular identifiers. The donors were split into four age groups: young (average about 16 years), middle-aged (around 40), aged (62) and long-lived (more than 80). To avoid experimental bias, donors of different ages were distributed randomly across sequencing lanes. For two donors (one aged 18 to 29 and one aged 80 or older), the study analyzed two additional independent replicas of 1 million unique cDNA reads from the same blood draw. Study-wide findings and limitations: Bulk unsorted PBMC profiling prevented conclusive comparison of naive and antigen-experienced compartments. There was a strong correlation between observed TCR beta diversity and the percentage of naive T cells measured by flow cytometry. Compared with the aged group, more naive CD4+ T cells, fewer expanded clones and increased TCR diversity were shown by the long-lived group, suggesting age selection. Because donor CMV infection status was unknown, age-related changes in expanded clonotypes were potentially confounded. Estimates of total diversity based on one million sequenced T cells were regarded as lower bounds and as underestimates. Observed TCR beta diversity per million T cells fell roughly linearly with age, and a significant reduction was already apparent by age around 39.

The roughly 39 donors, aged 6 to 90 years, were systemically healthy Caucasian individuals from Russia. Around 10 milliliters of peripheral blood were drawn from each donor into EDTA-treated Vacutainer tubes. PBMCs were isolated by Ficoll-Paque density-gradient centrifugation, with at least 6 million obtained per sample. Total RNA, at least 6 micrograms per sample, was extracted from PBMCs with Trizol reagent. For every donor, an aliquot of PBMCs went through flow cytometry to measure the percentages of naive CD45RAhigh/CD27high T cells. Receptors were amplified or captured by 5' RACE. The sequencing machine was an Illumina HiSeq 2500. A second PCR of about 6 to 11 cycles was performed with a sample-barcoded 5' primer and a J-beta primer mix. A template-switch 5' adaptor carrying 12 random nucleotides introduced a unique molecular identifier onto each TCR beta cDNA molecule. Each sample yielded at least 2.5 million CDR3-containing paired-end reads. The Mint cDNA synthesis kit, primed by a TRBC-specific oligonucleotide, was used to synthesize first-strand cDNA from all RNA. All cDNA was treated with uracil-DNA glycosylase and then went through a first 18-cycle PCR with the universal primers M1SS and BC2_uni_R. Concerning the study's data processing: For normalization, 1 million high-quality reads, each with a distinct molecular identifier, were randomly selected from each sample. Instead of being binned into consensus sequences, reads that shared molecular identifiers were thrown out. MiTCR, set to a Q25 quality threshold and the strictest error-elimination algorithm, was used for CDR3 identification, clonotype clustering and error correction. Lower-bound total TCR beta diversity was estimated with a nonparametric unseen species model using Euler transformation. The public sequencing data were trimmed at Q25 with fastp and processed into clonotypes with MiXCR by TCRdb, which kept only in-frame beta chains. Rows with one shared CDR3 protein collapse into an entry with the most common genes and DNA. None of the V and J calls come from the authors' own analysis; TCRdb made them. The table for this sample lists around 1,700,000 distinct CDR3 sequences; about 28% of them were counted only once. Of the sample, approximately 7.7% is held by the ten largest clones.

Concerning this clonotype: Its antigen is unknown. Nothing much larger sits one base from this clone, and base qualities are not available.

What was sequenced was blood. This clonotype was sampled from a young woman in good health.

This receptor has the CDR3 CSARPPGGLGTEAFF. The nucleotide sequence reads TGCAGTGCTAGACCGCCCGGGGGGCTGGGCACTGAAGCTTTCTTT. The receptor chain draws on TRBV20-1 and TRBJ1-1; the D segment could be TRBD1, given 6 matching bases. Trimming takes 2 bases from V and 4 bases from J, and the germline ends sit 17 bases apart. Based on the germline V gene (reference sequence), the CDR1 and CDR2 sequences are DFQATT and SNEGSKA. The CDR3 measures 15 amino acids from cysteine to phenylalanine. Only the CDR3 portion is preserved as DNA: 45 bases, with reading frame beginning at the first base.